The clone carrying this TCR beta chain was detected a few times. Its target is unknown. Unique molecular identifiers were affixed to single, distinct cDNA molecules. TCRdb ran MiXCR on the 5' RACE reads and lists one entry per CDR3 protein. Counted here are some 80,000 distinct CDR3 sequences, roughly an eighth occurring once; the ten biggest clones make up 1.2% to 1.5%. These data are taken from a study of early T cells in non-severe SARS-CoV-2 infection. Study-level background: From unsorted whole blood, bulk RNA was sequenced, and the chains remained unpaired.

The germline V gene encodes CDR1 WNHNN and CDR2 SYGVQD (reference sequence). This CDR3 contains 17 residues. Trimming at V came to 3 bases and at J to 3 bases, leaving 14 bases not matched to a gene. Findings of the study overall: VDJdb matching, biased toward anti-spike CD8 responses, missed private and CD4 specificities.

Specimen: whole blood. This clonotype was obtained from an adult who was a healthcare worker with PCR-confirmed SARS-CoV-2 infection or an uninfected control (not recorded which). The chain has TRBV10-1 and TRBJ2-7; TRBD1 agrees at 7 bases. The CDR3 sequence: CASSEGTANIGVYEQYF. Here the CDR3 DNA reads TGCGCCAGCAGTGAAGGGACAGCCAACATCGGAGTCTACGAGCAGTACTTC.